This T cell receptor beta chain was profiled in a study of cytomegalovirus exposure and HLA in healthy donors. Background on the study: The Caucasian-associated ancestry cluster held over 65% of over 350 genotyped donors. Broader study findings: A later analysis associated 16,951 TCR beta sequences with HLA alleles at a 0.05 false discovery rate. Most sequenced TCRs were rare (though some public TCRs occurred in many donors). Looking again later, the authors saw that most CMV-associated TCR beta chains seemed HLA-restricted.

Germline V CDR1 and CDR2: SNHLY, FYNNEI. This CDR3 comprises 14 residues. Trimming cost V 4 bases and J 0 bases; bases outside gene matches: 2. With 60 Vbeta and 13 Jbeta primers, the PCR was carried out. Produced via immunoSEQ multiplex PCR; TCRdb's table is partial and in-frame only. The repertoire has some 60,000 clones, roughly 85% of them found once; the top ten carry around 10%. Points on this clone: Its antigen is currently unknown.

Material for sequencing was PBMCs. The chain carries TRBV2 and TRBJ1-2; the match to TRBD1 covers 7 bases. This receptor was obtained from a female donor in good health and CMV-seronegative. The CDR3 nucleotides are TGTGCCAGCAGTGGGACAGGCCCTAACTATGGCTACACCTTC. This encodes CASSGTGPNYGYTF.